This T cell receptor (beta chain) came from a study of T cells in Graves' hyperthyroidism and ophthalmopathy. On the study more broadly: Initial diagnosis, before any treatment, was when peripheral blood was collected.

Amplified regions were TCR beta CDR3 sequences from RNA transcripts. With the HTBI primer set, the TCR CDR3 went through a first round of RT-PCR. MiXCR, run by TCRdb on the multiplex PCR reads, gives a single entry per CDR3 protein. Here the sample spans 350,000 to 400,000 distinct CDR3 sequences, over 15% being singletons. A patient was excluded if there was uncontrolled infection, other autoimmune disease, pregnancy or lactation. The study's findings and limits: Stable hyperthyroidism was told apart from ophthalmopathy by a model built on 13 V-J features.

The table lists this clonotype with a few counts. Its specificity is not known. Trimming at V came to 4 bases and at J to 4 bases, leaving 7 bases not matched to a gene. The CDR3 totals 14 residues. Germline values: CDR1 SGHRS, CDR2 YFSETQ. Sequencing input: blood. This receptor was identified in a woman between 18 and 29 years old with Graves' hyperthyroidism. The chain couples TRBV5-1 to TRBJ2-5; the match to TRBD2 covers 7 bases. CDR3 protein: CASSPRGRGETQYF. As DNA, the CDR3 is TGCGCCAGCAGCCCTCGGGGGAGGGGAGAGACCCAGTACTTC.